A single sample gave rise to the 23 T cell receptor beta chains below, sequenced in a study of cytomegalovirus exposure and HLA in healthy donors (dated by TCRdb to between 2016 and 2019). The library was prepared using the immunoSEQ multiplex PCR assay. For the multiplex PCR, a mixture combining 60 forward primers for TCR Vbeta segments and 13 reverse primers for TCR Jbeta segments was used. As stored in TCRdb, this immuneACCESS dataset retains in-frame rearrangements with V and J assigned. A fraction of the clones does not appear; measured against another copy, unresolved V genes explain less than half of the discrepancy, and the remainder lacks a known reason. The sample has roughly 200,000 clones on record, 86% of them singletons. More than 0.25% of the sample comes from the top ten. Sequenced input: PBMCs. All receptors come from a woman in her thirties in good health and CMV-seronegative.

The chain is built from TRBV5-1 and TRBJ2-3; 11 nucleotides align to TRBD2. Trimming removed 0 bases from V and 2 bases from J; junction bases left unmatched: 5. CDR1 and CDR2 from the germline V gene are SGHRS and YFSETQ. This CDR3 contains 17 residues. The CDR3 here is CASSLDFSGGATDTQYF. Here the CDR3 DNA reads TGCGCCAGCAGCTTGGACTTTAGCGGGGGGGCCACAGATACGCAGTATTTT.

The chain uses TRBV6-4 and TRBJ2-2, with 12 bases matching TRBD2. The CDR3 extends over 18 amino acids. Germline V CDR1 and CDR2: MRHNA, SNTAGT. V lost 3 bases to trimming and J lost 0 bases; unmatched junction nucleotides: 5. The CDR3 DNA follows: TGTGCCAGCAGTGAGCGTGCTAGCGGGAGGGCGAACACCGGGGAGCTGTTTTTT. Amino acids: CASSERASGRANTGELFF.

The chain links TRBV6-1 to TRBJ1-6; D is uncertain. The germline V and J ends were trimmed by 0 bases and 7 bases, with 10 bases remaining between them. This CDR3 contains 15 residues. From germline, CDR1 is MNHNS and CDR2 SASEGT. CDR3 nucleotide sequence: TGTGCCAGCAGTGAAGCGTCCTTTATAAATTCACCCCTCCACTTT. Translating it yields CASSEASFINSPLHF.

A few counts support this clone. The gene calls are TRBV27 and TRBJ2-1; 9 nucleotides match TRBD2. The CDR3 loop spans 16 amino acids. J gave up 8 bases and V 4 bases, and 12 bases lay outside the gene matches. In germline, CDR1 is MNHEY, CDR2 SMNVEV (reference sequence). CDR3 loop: CASSSMGRGGRYEQFF. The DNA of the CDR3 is TGTGCCAGCAGTTCGATGGGGCGGGGGGGCAGATATGAGCAGTTCTTC.

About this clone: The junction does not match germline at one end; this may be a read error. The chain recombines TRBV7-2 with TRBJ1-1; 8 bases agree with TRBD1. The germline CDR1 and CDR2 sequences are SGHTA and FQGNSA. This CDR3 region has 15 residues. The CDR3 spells CASSLAGGVNTEAFF. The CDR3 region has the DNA TGTGCCAGCAGCCTAGCAGGGGGCGTGAACACTGAAGCTTTCTTT.

This CDR3 is CATSGLRGRSDEQFF. The DNA for the CDR3 is TGTGCCACCTCCGGGCTCAGGGGGAGGAGTGATGAGCAGTTCTTC. The chain has TRBV27 and TRBJ2-1; D perhaps matches TRBD1 (7 bases). The CDR3 sequence is 15 residues long. Deletions cut 10 bases from V and 8 bases from J, with 24 bases between. Germline CDR1 MNHEY, CDR2 SMNVEV (reference sequence).

The CDR3 DNA sequence: TGTGCCAGCAGTTTAATGTATAGGGGGCGGACTGAAGCTTTCTTT. Translated, it gives CASSLMYRGRTEAFF. The V gene is TRBV28, the J gene TRBJ1-1; 7 bases are a match to TRBD1. The CDR3 extends over 15 amino acids. V was clipped by 2 bases and J by 5 bases; unmatched bases: 8. CDR1 and CDR2 from the germline V gene are MDHEN and SYDVKM.

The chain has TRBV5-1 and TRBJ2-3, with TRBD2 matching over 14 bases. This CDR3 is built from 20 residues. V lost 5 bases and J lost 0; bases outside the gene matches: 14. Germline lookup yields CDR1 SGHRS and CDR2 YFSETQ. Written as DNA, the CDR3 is TGCGCCAGCAGGACCGGGACTAGCGGGAGCTTTTATTCTAGCACAGATACGCAGTATTTT. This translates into CASRTGTSGSFYSSTDTQYF.

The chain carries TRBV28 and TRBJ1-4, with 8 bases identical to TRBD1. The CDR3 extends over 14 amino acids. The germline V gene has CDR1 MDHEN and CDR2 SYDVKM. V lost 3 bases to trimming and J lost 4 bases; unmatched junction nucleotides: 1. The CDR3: CASSLGQDNEKLFF. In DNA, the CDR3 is TGTGCCAGCAGTTTGGGACAGGATAATGAAAAACTGTTTTTT.

The CDR3 loop is CASSFRQGTEAFF. The CDR3 nucleotides read TGTGCCAGCAGCTTTCGACAGGGAACTGAAGCTTTCTTT. V and J are TRBV7-8 and TRBJ1-1, with TRBD1 identical over 7 bases. Germline V lookup: CDR1 SGHVS, CDR2 FQNEAQ. Trimming cost V 3 bases and J 5 bases; bases outside gene matches: 3. The CDR3 runs to 13 residues.

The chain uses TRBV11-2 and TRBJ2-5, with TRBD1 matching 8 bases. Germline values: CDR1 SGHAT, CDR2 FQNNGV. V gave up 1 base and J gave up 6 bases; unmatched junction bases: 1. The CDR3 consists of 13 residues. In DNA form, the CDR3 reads TGTGCCAGCAGCTTAGGGACAGGGCAGACCCAGTACTTC. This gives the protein CASSLGTGQTQYF. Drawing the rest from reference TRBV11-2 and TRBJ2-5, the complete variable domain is EAGVAQSPRYKIIEKRQSVAFWCNPISGHATLYWYQQILGQGPKLLIQFQNNGVVDDSQLPKDRFSAERLKGVDSTLKIQPAKLEDSAVYLCASSLGTGQTQYFGPGTRLLVL.

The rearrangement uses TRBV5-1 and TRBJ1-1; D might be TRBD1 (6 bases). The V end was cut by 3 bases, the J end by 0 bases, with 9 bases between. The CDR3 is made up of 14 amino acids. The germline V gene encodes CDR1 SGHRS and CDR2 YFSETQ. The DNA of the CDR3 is TGCGCCAGCAGCTCGGACAGATTGAACACTGAAGCTTTCTTT. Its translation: CASSSDRLNTEAFF.

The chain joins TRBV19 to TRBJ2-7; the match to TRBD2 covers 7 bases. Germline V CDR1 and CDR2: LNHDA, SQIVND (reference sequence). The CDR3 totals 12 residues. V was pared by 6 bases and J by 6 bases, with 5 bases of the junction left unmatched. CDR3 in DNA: TGTGCCAGTAGATCCGGGAGGAGCGAGCAGTACTTC. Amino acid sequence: CASRSGRSEQYF.

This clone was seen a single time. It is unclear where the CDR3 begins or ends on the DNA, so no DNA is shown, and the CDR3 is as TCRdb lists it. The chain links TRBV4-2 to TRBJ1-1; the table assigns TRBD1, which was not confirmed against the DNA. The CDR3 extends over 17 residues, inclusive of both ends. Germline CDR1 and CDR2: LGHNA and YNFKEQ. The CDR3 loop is CASSQDSGQGADTEAFF.

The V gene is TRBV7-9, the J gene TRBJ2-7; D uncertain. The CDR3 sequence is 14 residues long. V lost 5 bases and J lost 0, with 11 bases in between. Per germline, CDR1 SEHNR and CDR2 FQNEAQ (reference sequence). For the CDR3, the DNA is TGTGCCAGCAGCCTACGTCTAGGCTCCTACGAGCAGTACTTC. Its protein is CASSLRLGSYEQYF. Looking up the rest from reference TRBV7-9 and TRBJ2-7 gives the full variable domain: DTGVSQNPRHKITKRGQNVTFRCDPISEHNRLYWYRQTLGQGPEFLTYFQNEAQLEKSRLLSDRFSAERPKGSFSTLEIQRTEQGDSAMYLCASSLRLGSYEQYFGPGTRLTVT.

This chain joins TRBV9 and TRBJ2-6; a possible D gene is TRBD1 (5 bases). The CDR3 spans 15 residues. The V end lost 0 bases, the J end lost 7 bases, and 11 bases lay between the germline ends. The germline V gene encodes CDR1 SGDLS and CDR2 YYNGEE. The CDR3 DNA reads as TGTGCCAGCAGCGTAGAGGCAGGGCGAGCCAACGTCCTGACTTTC. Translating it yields CASSVEAGRANVLTF. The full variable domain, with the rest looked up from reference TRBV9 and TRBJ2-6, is DSGVTQTPKHLITATGQRVTLRCSPRSGDLSVYWYQQSLDQGLQFLIQYYNGEERAKGNILERFSAQQFPDLHSELNLSSLELGDSALYFCASSVEAGRANVLTFGAGSRLTVL.

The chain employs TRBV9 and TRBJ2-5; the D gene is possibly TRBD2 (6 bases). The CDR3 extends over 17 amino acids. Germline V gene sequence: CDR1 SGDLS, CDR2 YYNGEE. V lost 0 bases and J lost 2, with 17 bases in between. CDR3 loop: CASSVGWGEGRQETQYF. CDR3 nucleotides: TGTGCCAGCAGCGTAGGTTGGGGTGAGGGGAGGCAAGAGACCCAGTACTTC.

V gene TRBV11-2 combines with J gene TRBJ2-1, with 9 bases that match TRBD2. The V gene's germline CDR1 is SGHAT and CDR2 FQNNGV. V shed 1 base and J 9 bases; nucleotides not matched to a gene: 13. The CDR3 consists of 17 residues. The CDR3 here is CASSLGALAGRGTEQFF. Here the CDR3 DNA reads TGTGCCAGCAGCTTAGGCGCACTAGCGGGCCGAGGGACTGAGCAGTTCTTC.

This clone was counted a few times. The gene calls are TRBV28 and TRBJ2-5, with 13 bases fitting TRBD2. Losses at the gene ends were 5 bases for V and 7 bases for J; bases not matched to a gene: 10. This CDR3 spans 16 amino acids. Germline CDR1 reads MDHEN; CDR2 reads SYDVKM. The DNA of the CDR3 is TGTGCCAGCAGTCCAGGACTAGCGGGAGTTAGGTTGACCCAGTACTTC. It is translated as CASSPGLAGVRLTQYF.

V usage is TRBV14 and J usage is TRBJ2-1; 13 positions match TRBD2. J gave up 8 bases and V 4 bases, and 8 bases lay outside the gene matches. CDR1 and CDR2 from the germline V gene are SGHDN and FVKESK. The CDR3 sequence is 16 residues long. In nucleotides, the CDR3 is TGTGCCAGCAGCCCCACACTAGCGGGGGGGCGAGATGAGCAGTTCTTC. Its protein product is CASSPTLAGGRDEQFF.

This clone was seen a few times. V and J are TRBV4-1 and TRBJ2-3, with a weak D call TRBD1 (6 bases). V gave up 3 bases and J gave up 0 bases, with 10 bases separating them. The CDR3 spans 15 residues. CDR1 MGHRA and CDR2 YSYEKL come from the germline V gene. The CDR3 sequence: CASSHTGPSTDTQYF. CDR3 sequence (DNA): TGCGCCAGCAGCCATACAGGGCCTAGCACAGATACGCAGTATTTT.

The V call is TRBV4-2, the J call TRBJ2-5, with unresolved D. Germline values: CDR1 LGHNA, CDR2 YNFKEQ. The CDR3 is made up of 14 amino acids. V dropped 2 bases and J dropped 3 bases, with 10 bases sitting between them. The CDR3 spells CASSQSESEETQYF. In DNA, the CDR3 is TGTGCCAGCAGCCAAAGCGAAAGCGAAGAGACCCAGTACTTC.

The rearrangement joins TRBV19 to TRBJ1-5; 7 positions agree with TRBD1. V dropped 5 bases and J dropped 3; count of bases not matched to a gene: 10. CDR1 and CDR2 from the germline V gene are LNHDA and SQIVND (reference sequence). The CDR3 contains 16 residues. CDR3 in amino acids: CASSGRQGMVNQPQHF. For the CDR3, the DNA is TGTGCCAGTAGTGGCAGACAGGGAATGGTCAATCAGCCCCAGCATTTT.